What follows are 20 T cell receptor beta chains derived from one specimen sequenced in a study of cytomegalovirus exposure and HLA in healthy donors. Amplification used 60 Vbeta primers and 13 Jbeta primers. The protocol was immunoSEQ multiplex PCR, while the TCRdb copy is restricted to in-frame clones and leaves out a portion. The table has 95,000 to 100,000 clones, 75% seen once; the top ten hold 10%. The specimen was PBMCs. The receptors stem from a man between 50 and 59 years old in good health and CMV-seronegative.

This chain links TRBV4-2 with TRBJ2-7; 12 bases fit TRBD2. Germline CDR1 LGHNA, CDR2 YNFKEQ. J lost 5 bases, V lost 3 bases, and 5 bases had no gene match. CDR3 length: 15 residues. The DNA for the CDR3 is TGTGCCAGCAGCCAGAGACTAGCGGGAGTCAACGAGCAGTACTTC. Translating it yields CASSQRLAGVNEQYF.

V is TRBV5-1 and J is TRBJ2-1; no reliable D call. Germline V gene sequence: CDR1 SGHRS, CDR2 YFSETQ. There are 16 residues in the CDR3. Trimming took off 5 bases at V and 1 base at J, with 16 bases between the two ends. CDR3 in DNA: TGCGCCAGCAGACCTGGCGGCAGTCTTTCCTACAATGAGCAGTTCTTC. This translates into CASRPGGSLSYNEQFF. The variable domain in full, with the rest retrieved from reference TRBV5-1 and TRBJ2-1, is KAGVTQTPRYLIKTRGQQVTLSCSPISGHRSVSWYQQTPGQGLQFLFEYFSETQRNKGNFPGRFSGRQFSNSRSEMNVSTLELGDSALYLCASRPGGSLSYNEQFFGPGTRLTVL.

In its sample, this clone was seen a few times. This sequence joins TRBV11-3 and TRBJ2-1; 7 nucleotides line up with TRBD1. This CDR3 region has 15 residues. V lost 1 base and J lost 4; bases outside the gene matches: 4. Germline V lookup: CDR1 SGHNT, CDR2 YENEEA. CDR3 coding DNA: TGTGCCAGCAGCTTAGGACAGGGAGATTACAATGAGCAGTTCTTC. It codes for CASSLGQGDYNEQFF.

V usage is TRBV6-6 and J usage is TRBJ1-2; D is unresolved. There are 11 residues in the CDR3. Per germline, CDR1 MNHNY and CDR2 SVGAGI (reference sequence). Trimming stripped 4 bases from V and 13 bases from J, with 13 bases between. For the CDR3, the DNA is TGTGCCAGCAGTTTGAAGGCAGACTGCACCTTC. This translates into CASSLKADCTF.

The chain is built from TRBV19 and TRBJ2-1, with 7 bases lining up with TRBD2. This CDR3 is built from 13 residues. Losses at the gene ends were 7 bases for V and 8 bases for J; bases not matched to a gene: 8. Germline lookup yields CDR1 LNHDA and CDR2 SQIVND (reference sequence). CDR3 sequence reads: CASKVPGRDEQFF. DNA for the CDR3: TGTGCCAGTAAGGTCCCAGGGAGGGATGAGCAGTTCTTC.

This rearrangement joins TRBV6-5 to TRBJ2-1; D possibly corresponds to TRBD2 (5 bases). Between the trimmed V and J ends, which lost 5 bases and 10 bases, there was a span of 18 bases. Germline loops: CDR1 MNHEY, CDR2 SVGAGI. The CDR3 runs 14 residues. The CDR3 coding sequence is TGTGCCAGCAGTCGAGGACTCGACTCGGGGGAGCAGTTCTTC. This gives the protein CASSRGLDSGEQFF.

CDR3 region: CASSLTRRGDQPQHF. CDR3 coding DNA: TGTGCCAGCAGTCTCACACGCAGGGGGGATCAGCCCCAGCATTTT. The chain employs TRBV28 and TRBJ1-5; 7 bases fit TRBD1. This CDR3 region has 15 residues. V trimming: 5 bases; J trimming: 5 bases; junction bases outside the gene matches: 9. Per germline, CDR1 MDHEN and CDR2 SYDVKM. Full variable domain (rest looked up from reference TRBV28 and TRBJ1-5): DVKVTQSSRYLVKRTGEKVFLECVQDMDHENMFWYRQDPGLGLRLIYFSYDVKMKEKGDIPEGYSVSREKKERFSLILESASTNQTSMYLCASSLTRRGDQPQHFGDGTRLSIL.

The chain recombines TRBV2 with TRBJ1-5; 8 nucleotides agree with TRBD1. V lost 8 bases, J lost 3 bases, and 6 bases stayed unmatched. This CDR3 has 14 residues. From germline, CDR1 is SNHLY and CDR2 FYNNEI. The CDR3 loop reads CASGTGLINQPQHF. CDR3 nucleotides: TGTGCCAGCGGGACAGGTTTAATCAATCAGCCCCAGCATTTT.

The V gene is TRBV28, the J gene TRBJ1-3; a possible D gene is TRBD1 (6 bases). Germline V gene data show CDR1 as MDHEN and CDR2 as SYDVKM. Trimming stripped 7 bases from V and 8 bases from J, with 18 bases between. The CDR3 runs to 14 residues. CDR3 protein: CASNSAGRGYTIYF. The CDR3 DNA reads TGTGCCAGCAATTCGGCGGGCAGGGGATACACCATATATTTT.

The CDR3 here is CASSLEAGLEQYF. The CDR3 DNA reads as TGCGCCAGCAGCTTGGAGGCAGGGCTCGAGCAGTACTTC. This chain joins TRBV5-1 and TRBJ2-7, with a tentative D call TRBD1 (5 bases). CDR1 is SGHRS, CDR2 YFSETQ, per germline. The CDR3 is 13 amino acids. With 0 bases removed from V and 6 bases from J, the gap between germline ends came to 10 bases. The full variable domain, rest sourced from reference TRBV5-1 and TRBJ2-7, is KAGVTQTPRYLIKTRGQQVTLSCSPISGHRSVSWYQQTPGQGLQFLFEYFSETQRNKGNFPGRFSGRQFSNSRSEMNVSTLELGDSALYLCASSLEAGLEQYFGPGTRLTVT.

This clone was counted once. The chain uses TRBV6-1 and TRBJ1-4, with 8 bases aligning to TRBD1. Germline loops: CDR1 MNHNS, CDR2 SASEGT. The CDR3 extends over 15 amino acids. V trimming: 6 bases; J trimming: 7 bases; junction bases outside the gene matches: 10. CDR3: CASSLLQGEVEKLFF. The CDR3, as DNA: TGTGCCAGCAGCCTACTACAGGGGGAGGTTGAAAAACTGTTTTTT.

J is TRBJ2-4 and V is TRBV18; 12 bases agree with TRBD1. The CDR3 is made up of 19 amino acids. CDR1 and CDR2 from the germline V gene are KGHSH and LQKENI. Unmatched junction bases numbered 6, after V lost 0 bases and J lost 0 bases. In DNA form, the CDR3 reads TGTGCCAGCTCACCACCGGGACAGGGGGCGATTCTAGCCAAAAACATTCAGTACTTC. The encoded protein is CASSPPGQGAILAKNIQYF.

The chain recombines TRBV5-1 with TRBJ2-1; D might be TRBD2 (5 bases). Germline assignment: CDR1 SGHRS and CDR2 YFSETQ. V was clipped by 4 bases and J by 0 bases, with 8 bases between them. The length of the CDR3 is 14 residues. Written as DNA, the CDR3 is TGCGCCAGCAGCCCGGAGGCCTCCTACAATGAGCAGTTCTTC. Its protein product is CASSPEASYNEQFF.

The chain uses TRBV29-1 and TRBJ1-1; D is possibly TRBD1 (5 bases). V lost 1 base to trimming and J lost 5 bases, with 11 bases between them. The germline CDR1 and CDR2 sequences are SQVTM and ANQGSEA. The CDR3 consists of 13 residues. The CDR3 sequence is CSVEGGGGTEAFF. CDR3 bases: TGCAGCGTTGAAGGGGGCGGTGGGACTGAAGCTTTCTTT.

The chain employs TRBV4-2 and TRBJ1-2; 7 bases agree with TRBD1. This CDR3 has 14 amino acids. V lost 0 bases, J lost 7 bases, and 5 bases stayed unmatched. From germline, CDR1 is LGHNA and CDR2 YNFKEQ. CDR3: CASSQEDQGGGYTF. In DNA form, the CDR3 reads TGTGCCAGCAGCCAAGAAGACCAGGGGGGTGGCTACACCTTC.

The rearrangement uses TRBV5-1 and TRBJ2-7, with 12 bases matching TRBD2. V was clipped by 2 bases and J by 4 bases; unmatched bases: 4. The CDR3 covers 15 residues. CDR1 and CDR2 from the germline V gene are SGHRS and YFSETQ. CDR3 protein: CASSLTSGGLYEQYF. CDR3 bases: TGCGCCAGCAGCTTAACTAGCGGGGGGTTGTACGAGCAGTACTTC.

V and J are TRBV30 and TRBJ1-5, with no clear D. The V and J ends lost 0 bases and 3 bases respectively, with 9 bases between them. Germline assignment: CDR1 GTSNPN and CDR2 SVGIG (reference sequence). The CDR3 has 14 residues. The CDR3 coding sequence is TGTGCCTGGAGTGTTGGAGCGAACAATCAGCCCCAGCATTTT. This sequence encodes CAWSVGANNQPQHF.

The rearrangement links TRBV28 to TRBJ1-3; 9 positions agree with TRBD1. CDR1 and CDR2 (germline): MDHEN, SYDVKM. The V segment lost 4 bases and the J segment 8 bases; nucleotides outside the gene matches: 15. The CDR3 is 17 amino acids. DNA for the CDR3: TGTGCCAGCAGTTCGATCCTCTCCGGGACAGGGAGGGACACCATATATTTT. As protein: CASSSILSGTGRDTIYF. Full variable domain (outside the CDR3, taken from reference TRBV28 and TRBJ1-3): DVKVTQSSRYLVKRTGEKVFLECVQDMDHENMFWYRQDPGLGLRLIYFSYDVKMKEKGDIPEGYSVSREKKERFSLILESASTNQTSMYLCASSSILSGTGRDTIYFGEGSWLTVV.

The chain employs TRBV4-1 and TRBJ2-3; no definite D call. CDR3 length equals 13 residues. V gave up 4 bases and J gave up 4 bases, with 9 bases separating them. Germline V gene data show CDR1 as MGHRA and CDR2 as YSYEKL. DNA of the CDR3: TGCGCCAGCAGCCGAGGAGTGGCAGATACGCAGTATTTT. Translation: CASSRGVADTQYF.

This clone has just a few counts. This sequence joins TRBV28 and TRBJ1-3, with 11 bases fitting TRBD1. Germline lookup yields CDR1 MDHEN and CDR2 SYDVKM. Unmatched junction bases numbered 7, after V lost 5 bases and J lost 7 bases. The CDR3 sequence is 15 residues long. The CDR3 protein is CASSPTGQGGNTIYF. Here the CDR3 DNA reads TGTGCCAGCAGTCCCACGGGACAGGGGGGCAACACCATATATTTT.